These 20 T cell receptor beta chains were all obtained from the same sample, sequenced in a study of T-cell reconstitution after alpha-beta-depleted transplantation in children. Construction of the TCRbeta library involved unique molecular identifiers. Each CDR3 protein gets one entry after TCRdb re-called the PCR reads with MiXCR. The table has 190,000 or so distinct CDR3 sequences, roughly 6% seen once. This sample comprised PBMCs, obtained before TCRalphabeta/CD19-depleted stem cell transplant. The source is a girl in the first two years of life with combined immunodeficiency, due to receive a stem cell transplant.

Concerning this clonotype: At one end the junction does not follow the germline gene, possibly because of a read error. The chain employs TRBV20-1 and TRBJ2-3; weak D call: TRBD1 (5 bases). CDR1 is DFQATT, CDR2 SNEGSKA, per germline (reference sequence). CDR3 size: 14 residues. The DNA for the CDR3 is TGCAGTGCTAGCGACGACACAGGCACAGATACGGAGTATTTT. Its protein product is CSASDDTGTDTEYF.

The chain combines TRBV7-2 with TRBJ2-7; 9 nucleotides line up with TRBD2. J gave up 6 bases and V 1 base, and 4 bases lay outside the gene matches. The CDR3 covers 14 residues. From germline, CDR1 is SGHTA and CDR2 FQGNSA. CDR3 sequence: CASSLGGRAAEQYF. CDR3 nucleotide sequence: TGTGCCAGCAGCTTAGGCGGGAGGGCCGCCGAGCAGTACTTC.

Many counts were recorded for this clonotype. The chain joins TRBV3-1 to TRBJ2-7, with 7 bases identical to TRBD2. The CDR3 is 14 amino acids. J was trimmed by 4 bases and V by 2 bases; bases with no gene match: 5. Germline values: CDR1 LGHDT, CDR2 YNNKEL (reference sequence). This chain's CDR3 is CASSQTGAGYEQYF. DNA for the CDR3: TGTGCCAGCAGCCAAACGGGAGCGGGGTACGAGCAGTACTTC.

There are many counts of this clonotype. In DNA form, the CDR3 reads TGTGCCAGCACCCCGGGACTCCATCCCTACGAGCAGTACTTC. It encodes CASTPGLHPYEQYF. The chain links TRBV6-1 to TRBJ2-7; maybe TRBD2 (6 bases). V gave up 7 bases and J gave up 2 bases, with 15 bases separating them. The CDR3 is made up of 14 amino acids. Germline assignment: CDR1 MNHNS and CDR2 SASEGT.

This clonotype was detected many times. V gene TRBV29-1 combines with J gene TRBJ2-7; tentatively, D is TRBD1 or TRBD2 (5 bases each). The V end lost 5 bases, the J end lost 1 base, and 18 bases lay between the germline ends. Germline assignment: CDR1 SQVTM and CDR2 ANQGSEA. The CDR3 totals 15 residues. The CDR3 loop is CSVRLGTLDSYEQYF. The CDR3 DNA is TGCAGCGTTCGGTTAGGGACCCTAGATTCCTACGAGCAGTACTTC.

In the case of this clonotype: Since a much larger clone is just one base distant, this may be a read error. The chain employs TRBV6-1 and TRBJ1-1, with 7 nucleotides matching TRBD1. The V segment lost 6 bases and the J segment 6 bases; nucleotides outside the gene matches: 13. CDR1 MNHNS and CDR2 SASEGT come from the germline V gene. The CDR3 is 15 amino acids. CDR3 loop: CASRSPLTGRSEAFF. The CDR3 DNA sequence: TGTGCCAGCAGGAGTCCCTTGACAGGGAGGTCTGAAGCTTTCTTT.

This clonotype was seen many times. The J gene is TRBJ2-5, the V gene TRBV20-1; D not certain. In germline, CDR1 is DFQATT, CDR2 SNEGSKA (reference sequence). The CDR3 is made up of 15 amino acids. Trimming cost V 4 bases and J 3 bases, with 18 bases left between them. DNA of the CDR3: TGCAGTGCTATGGACCCCCGAAAGGCTGAAGAGACCCAGTACTTC. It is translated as CSAMDPRKAEETQYF.

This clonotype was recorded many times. CDR3 protein: CASSKAGAPGLMLRGNEQFF. The CDR3 nucleotides are TGTGCCAGCAGCAAAGCCGGGGCTCCAGGATTGATGCTGAGGGGCAATGAGCAGTTCTTC. J is TRBJ2-1 and V is TRBV21-1; the D call TRBD1 from the table was never checked on the DNA. TRBV21-1 is marked as a pseudogene. The CDR3 consists of 20 residues.

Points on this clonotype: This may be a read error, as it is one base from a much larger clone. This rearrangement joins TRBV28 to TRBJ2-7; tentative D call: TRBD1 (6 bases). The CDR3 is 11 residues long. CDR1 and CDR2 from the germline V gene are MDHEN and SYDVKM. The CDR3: CTRQVCYEQYF. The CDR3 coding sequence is TGTACCAGACAGGTTTGCTACGAGCAGTACTTC. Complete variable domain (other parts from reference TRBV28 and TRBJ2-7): DVKVTQSSRYLVKRTGEKVFLECVQDMDHENMFWYRQDPGLGLRLIYFSYDVKMKEKGDIPEGYSVSREKKERFSLILESASTNQTSMYLCTRQVCYEQYFGPGTRLTVT.

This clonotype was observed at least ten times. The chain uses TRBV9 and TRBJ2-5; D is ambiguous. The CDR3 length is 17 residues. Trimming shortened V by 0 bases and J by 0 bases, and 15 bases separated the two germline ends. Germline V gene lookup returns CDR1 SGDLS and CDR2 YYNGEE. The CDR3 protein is CASSVEGRLNHQETQYF. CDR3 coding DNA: TGTGCCAGCAGCGTAGAGGGCAGACTGAACCACCAAGAGACCCAGTACTTC.

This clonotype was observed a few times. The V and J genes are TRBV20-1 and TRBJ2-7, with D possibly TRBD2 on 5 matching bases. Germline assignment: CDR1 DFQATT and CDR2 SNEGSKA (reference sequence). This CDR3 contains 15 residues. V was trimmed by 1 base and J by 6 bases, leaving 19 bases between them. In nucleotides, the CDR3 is TGCAGTGCTAGAGTGAGTCACCCACCCGGGATCGAGCAGTACTTC. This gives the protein CSARVSHPPGIEQYF.

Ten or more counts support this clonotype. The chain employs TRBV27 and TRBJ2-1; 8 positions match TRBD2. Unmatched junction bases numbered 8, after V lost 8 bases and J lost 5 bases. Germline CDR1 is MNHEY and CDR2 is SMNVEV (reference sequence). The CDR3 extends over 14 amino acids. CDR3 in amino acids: CASQSGSYNNEQFF. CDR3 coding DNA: TGTGCCAGCCAGAGCGGGAGTTATAACAATGAGCAGTTCTTC.

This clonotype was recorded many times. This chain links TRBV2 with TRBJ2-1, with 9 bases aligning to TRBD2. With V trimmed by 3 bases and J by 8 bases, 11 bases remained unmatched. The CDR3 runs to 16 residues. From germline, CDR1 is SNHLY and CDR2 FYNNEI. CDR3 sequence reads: CASSDPGTSIEDEQFF. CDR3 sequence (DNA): TGTGCCAGCAGTGACCCCGGGACTAGCATCGAGGATGAGCAGTTCTTC.

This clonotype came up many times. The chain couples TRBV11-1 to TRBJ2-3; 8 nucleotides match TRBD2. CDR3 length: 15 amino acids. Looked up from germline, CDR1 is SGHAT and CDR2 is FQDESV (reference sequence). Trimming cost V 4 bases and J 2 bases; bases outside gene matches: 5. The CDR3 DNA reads TGTGCCAGCAGCTCCAGCGGGGGTACCACAGATACGCAGTATTTT. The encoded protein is CASSSSGGTTDTQYF.

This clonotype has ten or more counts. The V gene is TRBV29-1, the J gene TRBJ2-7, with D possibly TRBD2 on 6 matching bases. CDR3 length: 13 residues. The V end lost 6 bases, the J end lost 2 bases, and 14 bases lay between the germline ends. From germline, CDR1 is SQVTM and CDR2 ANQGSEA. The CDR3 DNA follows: TGCAGCGTAGGGGAGGCTTTCGCCTACGAGCAGTACTTC. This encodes CSVGEAFAYEQYF.

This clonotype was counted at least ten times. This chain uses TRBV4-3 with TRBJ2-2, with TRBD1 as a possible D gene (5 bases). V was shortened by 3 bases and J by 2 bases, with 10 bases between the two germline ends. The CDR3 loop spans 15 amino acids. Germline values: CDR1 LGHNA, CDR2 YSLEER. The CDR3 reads CASSQYGQNTGELFF. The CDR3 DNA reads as TGCGCCAGCAGCCAGTACGGACAAAACACCGGGGAGCTGTTTTTT.

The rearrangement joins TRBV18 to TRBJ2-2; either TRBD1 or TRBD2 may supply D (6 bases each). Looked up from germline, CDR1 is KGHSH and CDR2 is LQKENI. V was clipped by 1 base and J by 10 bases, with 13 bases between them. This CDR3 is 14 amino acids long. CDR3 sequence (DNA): TGTGCCAGCTCACCACTGCGGGACATAGTGGAGCTGTTTTTT. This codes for CASSPLRDIVELFF.

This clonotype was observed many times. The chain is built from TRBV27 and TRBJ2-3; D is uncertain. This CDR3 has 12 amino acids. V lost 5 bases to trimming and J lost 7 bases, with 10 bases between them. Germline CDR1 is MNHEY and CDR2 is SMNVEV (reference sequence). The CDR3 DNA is TGTGCCAGCAGTCCCACAGCTCATACGCAGTATTTT. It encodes CASSPTAHTQYF.

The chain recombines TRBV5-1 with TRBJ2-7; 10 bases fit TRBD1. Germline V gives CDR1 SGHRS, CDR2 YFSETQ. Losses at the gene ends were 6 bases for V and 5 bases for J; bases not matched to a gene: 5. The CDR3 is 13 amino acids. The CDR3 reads CASKSDRGDEQYF. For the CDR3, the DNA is TGCGCCAGCAAATCGGACAGGGGGGACGAGCAGTACTTC.

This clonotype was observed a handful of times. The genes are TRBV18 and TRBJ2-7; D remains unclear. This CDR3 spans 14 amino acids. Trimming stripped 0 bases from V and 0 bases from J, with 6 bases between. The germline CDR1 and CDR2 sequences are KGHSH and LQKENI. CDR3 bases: TGTGCCAGCTCACCACCCCTAATCTCCTACGAGCAGTACTTC. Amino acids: CASSPPLISYEQYF.